Below, 30 T cell receptor beta chains from the same sample are listed, as sequenced in a study of cytomegalovirus exposure and HLA in healthy donors. Generated by immunoSEQ multiplex PCR, the TCRdb table keeps only in-frame clones and is missing some. The table lists some 250,000 clones, 70% to 90% of them singletons, with around 1.3% in the top ten. The specimen sequenced was PBMCs. Every receptor here comes from a woman aged 25 to 45 in good health and CMV-seropositive.

The sample holds a few counts of this clone. The chain links TRBV5-1 to TRBJ2-3, with D perhaps matching TRBD2 (6 bases). The length of the CDR3 is 13 residues. CDR1 is SGHRS, CDR2 YFSETQ, per germline. V was cut by 10 bases and J by 6 bases, with 18 bases left in between. Here the CDR3 reads CAGSQRGDDTQYF. For the CDR3, the DNA is TGCGCCGGCTCACAACGCGGGGACGATACGCAGTATTTT.

This chain connects TRBV5-4 to TRBJ2-7; the D gene is possibly TRBD2 (6 bases). Germline V lookup: CDR1 SGHNT, CDR2 YYREEE (reference sequence). The CDR3 totals 14 residues. Trimming removed 4 bases from V and 0 bases from J, with 11 bases in between. The CDR3 sequence is CASSTGLNSYEQYF. The CDR3 DNA reads TGTGCCAGCAGCACGGGACTGAACTCCTACGAGCAGTACTTC.

The rearrangement links TRBV27 to TRBJ2-5; TRBD2 might be the D (6 bases). This CDR3 region has 15 residues. Between the trimmed V and J ends, which lost 6 bases and 1 base, there was a span of 15 bases. Germline V lookup: CDR1 MNHEY, CDR2 SMNVEV (reference sequence). CDR3: CASRFRGETQETQYF. CDR3 in DNA: TGTGCCAGCAGATTCCGCGGGGAGACCCAAGAGACCCAGTACTTC.

The V call is TRBV18, the J call TRBJ2-5; D may be TRBD2 (5 bases). Trimming pared 2 bases from V and 1 base from J, leaving 17 bases between. The CDR3 runs to 17 residues. Germline V gene sequence: CDR1 KGHSH, CDR2 LQKENI. CDR3 DNA sequence: TGTGCCAGCTCACCAAATTCTATCGGGAATCCCCAAGAGACCCAGTACTTC. Its translation: CASSPNSIGNPQETQYF.

The genes are TRBV5-1 and TRBJ2-5; the match to TRBD2 covers 8 bases. J gave up 3 bases and V 7 bases, and 8 bases lay outside the gene matches. The CDR3 extends over 14 amino acids. CDR1 is SGHRS, CDR2 YFSETQ, per germline. CDR3: CASGSGSVEETQYF. CDR3 nucleotides: TGCGCCAGCGGGAGCGGGAGTGTCGAAGAGACCCAGTACTTC.

The chain combines TRBV5-1 with TRBJ2-7, with D possibly matching TRBD2 (5 bases). Trimming pared 3 bases from V and 3 bases from J, leaving 13 bases between. The germline CDR1 and CDR2 sequences are SGHRS and YFSETQ. The CDR3 has 14 residues. CDR3 protein: CASSYDGNLYEQYF. In nucleotides, the CDR3 is TGCGCCAGCAGCTACGACGGGAACCTCTACGAGCAGTACTTC.

The chain couples TRBV11-3 to TRBJ1-3; unclear D gene. V shed 2 bases and J shed 0 bases, with 11 bases lying between them. Germline CDR1 SGHNT, CDR2 YENEEA. The CDR3 spans 16 residues. CDR3 nucleotide sequence: TGTGCCAGCAGCTTACCTTCGGAGGGCTCTGGAAACACCATATATTTT. Protein: CASSLPSEGSGNTIYF. The whole variable domain, filled in from reference TRBV11-3 and TRBJ1-3, reads EAGVVQSPRYKIIEKKQPVAFWCNPISGHNTLYWYLQNLGQGPELLIRYENEEAVDDSQLPKDRFSAERLKGVDSTLKIQPAELGDSAVYLCASSLPSEGSGNTIYFGEGSWLTVV.

J is TRBJ2-6 and V is TRBV5-1; D may be TRBD2 (6 bases). V was cut by 0 bases and J by 0 bases, with 13 bases left in between. The CDR3 runs 18 residues. Germline CDR1 SGHRS, CDR2 YFSETQ. The CDR3 DNA is TGCGCCAGCAGCTTGGGTGCGGGAACCATCTCTGGGGCCAACGTCCTGACTTTC. Its protein product is CASSLGAGTISGANVLTF. Filled out from reference TRBV5-1 and TRBJ2-6, the complete variable domain reads KAGVTQTPRYLIKTRGQQVTLSCSPISGHRSVSWYQQTPGQGLQFLFEYFSETQRNKGNFPGRFSGRQFSNSRSEMNVSTLELGDSALYLCASSLGAGTISGANVLTFGAGSRLTVL.

The V and J genes are TRBV7-2 and TRBJ2-3; 7 nucleotides line up with TRBD2. After removal of 6 bases from V and 5 bases from J, the junction contained 14 bases not matched to a gene. The CDR3 has 16 residues. Germline CDR1 and CDR2: SGHTA and FQGNSA. The chain's CDR3 is CASSAGPAGIGDTQYF. The CDR3 DNA follows: TGTGCCAGCAGTGCGGGGCCAGCGGGAATAGGAGATACGCAGTATTTT.

The chain has TRBV6-1 and TRBJ1-1, with 7 bases fitting TRBD1. V gave up 3 bases and J gave up 2 bases; unmatched junction bases: 12. Germline lookup yields CDR1 MNHNS and CDR2 SASEGT. This CDR3 is 17 amino acids long. The CDR3 spells CASSDYRGLGINTEAFF. DNA of the CDR3: TGTGCCAGCAGTGACTACAGGGGATTAGGGATTAACACTGAAGCTTTCTTT.

There are a few counts of this clone. The rearrangement links TRBV19 to TRBJ1-5; D not resolved. V was trimmed by 4 bases and J by 0 bases, leaving 7 bases between them. Germline loops: CDR1 LNHDA, CDR2 SQIVND (reference sequence). CDR3 length: 14 residues. This CDR3 reads CASSTRVSNQPQHF. CDR3 bases: TGTGCCAGTAGTACACGGGTTAGCAATCAGCCCCAGCATTTT. Complete variable domain (other parts from reference TRBV19 and TRBJ1-5): DGGITQSPKYLFRKEGQNVTLSCEQNLNHDAMYWYRQDPGQGLRLIYYSQIVNDFQKGDIAEGYSVSREKKESFPLTVTSAQKNPTAFYLCASSTRVSNQPQHFGDGTRLSIL.

J is TRBJ1-2 and V is TRBV5-8; D might be TRBD1 (6 bases). Looked up from germline, CDR1 is SGHTS and CDR2 is YDEGEE. The V gene lost 3 bases and the J gene lost 8 bases, with 17 bases spanning the gap. The CDR3 is 14 amino acids. CDR3: CASSWRLKGVGYTF. As DNA, the CDR3 is TGTGCCAGCAGCTGGAGATTGAAGGGGGTGGGCTACACCTTC.

This sequence joins TRBV18 and TRBJ1-3; weak D call: TRBD1 (6 bases). The germline CDR1 and CDR2 sequences are KGHSH and LQKENI. The CDR3 length is 16 residues. Trimming stripped 6 bases from V and 0 bases from J, with 15 bases between. CDR3 loop: CASSGTGTHSGNTIYF. Written as DNA, the CDR3 is TGTGCCAGCTCGGGCACCGGGACACACTCTGGAAACACCATATATTTT.

The chain couples TRBV14 to TRBJ1-1; D may be TRBD1 (5 bases). The V gene lost 6 bases and the J gene lost 8 bases, with 16 bases spanning the gap. The CDR3 has 13 residues. CDR1 SGHDN and CDR2 FVKESK come from the germline V gene. The CDR3 coding sequence is TGTGCCAGCAGTGTTTTTCAGGGTATAGAAGCTTTCTTT. This sequence encodes CASSVFQGIEAFF.

The V and J genes are TRBV18 and TRBJ1-1, with D hard to call. Germline lookup yields CDR1 KGHSH and CDR2 LQKENI. The CDR3 covers 14 residues. The V and J ends lost 0 bases and 2 bases respectively, with 7 bases between them. CDR3 nucleotides: TGTGCCAGCTCACCACCAACTGATAACACTGAAGCTTTCTTT. Its translation: CASSPPTDNTEAFF.

This chain joins TRBV7-2 and TRBJ1-5, with D possibly matching TRBD1 (6 bases). Trimming took off 4 bases at V and 1 base at J, with 14 bases between the two ends. Germline V lookup: CDR1 SGHTA, CDR2 FQGNSA. The CDR3 has 16 residues. CDR3 protein: CASSWTKGGSNQPQHF. In DNA form, the CDR3 reads TGTGCCAGCAGCTGGACAAAGGGGGGGAGCAATCAGCCCCAGCATTTT.

The V gene is TRBV9, the J gene TRBJ2-1; D is perhaps TRBD2 (5 bases). The CDR3 covers 12 residues. Between the trimmed V and J ends, which lost 7 bases and 3 bases, there was a span of 8 bases. Looked up from germline, CDR1 is SGDLS and CDR2 is YYNGEE. The CDR3 loop is CASGRNYNEQFF. The CDR3 DNA reads as TGTGCCAGCGGGAGAAACTACAATGAGCAGTTCTTC. Supplemented by reference TRBV9 and TRBJ2-1, the full variable domain reads DSGVTQTPKHLITATGQRVTLRCSPRSGDLSVYWYQQSLDQGLQFLIQYYNGEERAKGNILERFSAQQFPDLHSELNLSSLELGDSALYFCASGRNYNEQFFGPGTRLTVL.

V is TRBV28 and J is TRBJ1-3, with D hard to call. This CDR3 has 13 residues. Trimming took 2 bases from V and 4 from J, leaving 6 bases between them. Germline CDR1 MDHEN, CDR2 SYDVKM. The CDR3 region has the DNA TGTGCCAGCAGTTTAAGCGCCGGAAACACCATATATTTT. It encodes CASSLSAGNTIYF.

The chain has TRBV29-1 and TRBJ1-3; maybe TRBD1 (5 bases). The germline V gene encodes CDR1 SQVTM and CDR2 ANQGSEA. Trimming cost V 6 bases and J 0 bases, with 9 bases left between them. This CDR3 has 13 residues. The CDR3 sequence is CSVVTDSGNTIYF. CDR3 nucleotide sequence: TGCAGCGTGGTGACAGACTCTGGAAACACCATATATTTT.

The chain uses TRBV7-8 and TRBJ1-1, with a tentative D call TRBD1 (6 bases). In germline, CDR1 is SGHVS, CDR2 FQNEAQ. Trimming shortened V by 6 bases and J by 6 bases, and 11 bases separated the two germline ends. This CDR3 region has 12 residues. CDR3 nucleotides: TGTGCCAGCAGTAGGACAGAGTCTGAAGCTTTCTTT. Translating gives CASSRTESEAFF.

The chain joins TRBV6-5 to TRBJ2-3; 9 bases align to TRBD2. Losses at the gene ends were 7 bases for V and 4 bases for J; bases not matched to a gene: 6. Germline-derived CDR1 and CDR2 are MNHEY and SVGAGI. The length of the CDR3 is 14 residues. CDR3 DNA sequence: TGTGCCAGCACCCGGGGCGGGAGGGCAGATACGCAGTATTTT. It encodes CASTRGGRADTQYF.

The chain has TRBV6-5 and TRBJ1-1; a possible D gene is TRBD1 (6 bases). CDR1 and CDR2 from the germline V gene are MNHEY and SVGAGI. The CDR3 runs 13 residues. V shed 4 bases and J shed 5 bases, with 11 bases lying between them. The DNA for the CDR3 is TGTGCCAGCAGTTCTAATACAGGGACTGAAGCTTTCTTT. Translation gives CASSSNTGTEAFF.

V gene TRBV30 combines with J gene TRBJ1-5, with TRBD1 identical over 8 bases. The CDR3 is 14 residues long. Trimming removed 3 bases from V and 7 bases from J; junction bases left unmatched: 8. Per the germline V gene, CDR1 is GTSNPN and CDR2 is SVGIG (reference sequence). The CDR3 bases are TGTGCCTGGAGATCTTACAGGGGGAACCAGCCCCAGCATTTT. The encoded protein is CAWRSYRGNQPQHF.

The chain uses TRBV30 and TRBJ1-1; D is ambiguous. The V end was cut by 4 bases, the J end by 4 bases, with 16 bases between. The CDR3 sequence is 14 residues long. Germline V lookup: CDR1 GTSNPN, CDR2 SVGIG (reference sequence). The CDR3 nucleotides are TGTGCCTGGAACCCTGCGTTCGAGGGCACTGAAGCTTTCTTT. This encodes CAWNPAFEGTEAFF.

This CDR3 is CASSRQGYEERGYGYTF. The CDR3 DNA follows: TGTGCCAGCAGTAGACAGGGGTACGAGGAGCGAGGCTATGGCTACACCTTC. The chain couples TRBV28 to TRBJ1-2; 8 positions match TRBD1. The V and J ends lost 5 bases and 4 bases, in that order; junction bases with no gene match: 15. The germline V gene has CDR1 MDHEN and CDR2 SYDVKM. This CDR3 has 17 amino acids.

J is TRBJ1-1 and V is TRBV9; 8 nucleotides align to TRBD1. The CDR3 is made up of 16 amino acids. Trimming cost V 0 bases and J 0 bases; bases outside gene matches: 4. From germline, CDR1 is SGDLS and CDR2 YYNGEE. Here the CDR3 DNA reads TGTGCCAGCAGCGTAGGACAGGGGTCCCTGAACACTGAAGCTTTCTTT. Its protein is CASSVGQGSLNTEAFF.

The chain couples TRBV9 to TRBJ1-5; D unresolved. Deletions cut 0 bases from V and 5 bases from J, with 6 bases between. Germline V gene lookup returns CDR1 SGDLS and CDR2 YYNGEE. This CDR3 comprises 13 residues. The CDR3, as DNA: TGTGCCAGCAGCGTAGATACTGATCAGCCCCAGCATTTT. Protein: CASSVDTDQPQHF.

The table lists this clone with a few counts. The chain joins TRBV19 to TRBJ2-7; D perhaps matches TRBD2 (6 bases). Germline assignment: CDR1 LNHDA and CDR2 SQIVND (reference sequence). This CDR3 contains 16 residues. V was cut by 6 bases and J by 7 bases, with 25 bases left in between. CDR3 sequence (DNA): TGTGCCAGTAGCCTGATACTAGCATCGCATAGGCGGGAGCAGTACTTC. Its translation is CASSLILASHRREQYF.

The J gene is TRBJ2-3, the V gene TRBV29-1; TRBD1 matches 8 bases. The CDR3 has 14 residues. After removal of 6 bases from V and 0 bases from J, the junction contained 5 bases not matched to a gene. The germline V gene encodes CDR1 SQVTM and CDR2 ANQGSEA. The CDR3 reads CSVPDRVSTDTQYF. The CDR3 DNA reads TGCAGCGTGCCGGACAGGGTTAGCACAGATACGCAGTATTTT.

This clone occurred many times. The gene calls are TRBV6-1 and TRBJ2-7; a possible D gene is TRBD2 (7 bases). Deletions cut 1 base from V and 6 bases from J, with 16 bases between. The CDR3 totals 15 residues. Germline V lookup: CDR1 MNHNS, CDR2 SASEGT. The CDR3 region is CASSEEGGASAEQYF. The CDR3 DNA sequence: TGTGCCAGCAGTGAAGAGGGGGGGGCGAGTGCCGAGCAGTACTTC.